This T cell receptor (beta chain) was recovered during a study of T cell responses to AZD1222 COVID-19 vaccine. Germline CDR1 reads LNHDA; CDR2 reads SQIVND (reference sequence). V shed 6 bases, J shed 8 bases, and the junction held 8 bases outside the gene matches. CDR3 length: 14 residues. Notes on the study in general: There were repertoire samples only from the period after the peak T cell response. A mostly white British donor set with more females was recruited, and clonal diversity was possibly underestimated.

Method: immunoSEQ multiplex PCR; TCRdb's copy keeps in-frame clones and lacks some. The sample shows 100,000 to 150,000 clones, 92% of them seen only once. In the case of this clone: As yet, its antigen is unknown.

Material: peripheral blood, obtained on day 0 of AZD1222 vaccination. This TCR was recovered from an adult in good health. The chain employs TRBV19 and TRBJ2-1; 9 nucleotides match TRBD1. The CDR3 loop is CASSSGTGPYEQFF. The DNA for the CDR3 is TGTGCCAGTAGCTCCGGGACAGGGCCTTATGAGCAGTTCTTC.